This T cell receptor beta chain stems from a study of graft-versus-host responses after intestinal transplantation. The V end was cut by 5 bases, the J end by 4 bases, with 11 bases between. Per germline, CDR1 MNHEY and CDR2 SMNVEV (reference sequence). The CDR3 spans 13 residues. TCRdb's copy holds only in-frame clones and misses some; the assay was immunoSEQ multiplex PCR. The sample has roughly 85,000 clones, around 90% seen once. With regard to this clone: The antigen remains unidentified.

The genes are TRBV27 and TRBJ1-1; D is possibly TRBD1 (5 bases). The sequencing here drew on unstimulated CD8+ T cells sorted from spleen or lymph node cells, taken before transplant. The clonotype comes from a human donor who was the organ donor for an intestinal transplant. CDR3 in DNA: TGTGCCAGCAGTGTGACCGGGGCCACTGAAGCTTTCTTT. Its translation is CASSVTGATEAFF.